This T cell receptor beta chain derives from a study of regulatory T cells in long-lasting Graves disease (dated by TCRdb to the early 2020s). As for the study more broadly: Antithyroid drugs had been taken for less than 3 months by newly diagnosed Graves' disease patients. The study took place in China and was registered as a clinical trial. This study used TCR sequencing and RNA sequencing of peripheral blood to compare persistent Graves' disease patients against newly diagnosed Graves' disease patients. A total of 33 samples were covered by TCR sequencing, comprising around 13 persistent and around 20 newly diagnosed Graves' disease patients. Summary of the overall study and its limitations: More public clonotypes were shared among persistent patients (under 3,000) than among newly diagnosed patients (approximately 930). Persistent Graves' disease patients showed lower TCR Shannon entropy and fewer highly expanded clones than newly diagnosed patients, suggesting clonal expansion. Only peripheral blood was studied, because thyroid tissue, the primary lesion, was inaccessible. The authors acknowledged the small sample size as a limitation that may reduce accuracy. Sequencing and analysis were restricted to the TCR beta chain. TRBV28, TRBJ1-2 and TRBJ2-5 were preferentially used in persistent disease, while TRBV20-1 and TRBJ2-1 were favored in newly diagnosed disease.

CDR3 length: 15 amino acids, cysteine to phenylalanine. Of all the DNA, just the CDR3 is kept, 45 bases in frame from base 1. CDR1 DFQATT and CDR2 SNEGSKA were looked up in the germline V gene (reference sequence). Relative to germline, V is missing 1 base and J is missing 5 bases, with 6 bases of the junction outside any gene match. The sample's time point label is to be understood as: newly diagnosed GD, antithyroid drugs for less than 3 months. RNA was extracted from PBMCs in TRIzol for both TCR sequencing and RNA sequencing. Graves' disease was diagnosed according to American Thyroid Association guidelines. Patients for the study were recruited at an endocrinology department in Xi'an, China. Each patient gave approximately 10 milliliters of peripheral blood, collected in an EDTA anticoagulant tube. Ficoll Paque Plus density gradient separation was used to isolate PBMCs, and no further T cell sorting was performed. An Agilent 2100 Bioanalyzer and agarose gel were used to assess RNA quality, and a NanoDrop 2000 was used to measure RNA concentration.

Library construction relied on multiplex PCR. Sequencer: Illumina HiSeq 4000. CDR3 regions were amplified by Arm-PCR with iRepertoire HTBI primers to construct TCR beta libraries. Gel purification was performed on PCR products prior to sequencing. On the study's bioinformatics: A total of roughly 58 TRBV and some 15 TRBJ segments were identified across samples and were used for gene usage analysis of CDR3 amino acid clonotypes. Filtered high-quality paired reads were merged into contigs using COPE and FqMerger. BLAST was used to align contigs to IMGT TRBV, TRBD and TRBJ reference genes, with CDR3 defined following IMGT. Any clonotype with a frequency above 0.1% was classified as a highly expanded clone. Repertoire diversity was measured by Shannon entropy, and V-J evenness by the Gini coefficient. A clonotype was considered public if more than one individual shared it. Using fastp trimming at Q25 and MiXCR clonotype assembly, TCRdb reanalyzed the public sequencing data and kept in-frame beta chains. Records with the same CDR3 protein are collapsed into one entry carrying the most frequent genes and DNA. In this record, the V and J calls reflect TCRdb's handling and not the investigators' own analysis. The sample includes about 200,000 distinct CDR3 sequences, with around 20% observed a single time. More than 20% of the sample is in the top ten clones.

This clonotype was counted many times. Its recognized antigen is unknown. Qualities for individual bases were not recorded, and no much larger clone is one base off. The chain links TRBV20-1 with TRBJ2-1, and TRBD2 aligns with 9 junction nucleotides. This specimen was peripheral blood mononuclear cells (PBMCs), taken at new diagnosis, from a patient treated with antithyroid drugs. The origin of this receptor is a female donor with Graves disease. Here is the DNA: TGCAGTGCTAGAGGTAGCGGGAGTTGGGACAATGAGCAGTTCTTC. This is translated as CSARGSGSWDNEQFF.